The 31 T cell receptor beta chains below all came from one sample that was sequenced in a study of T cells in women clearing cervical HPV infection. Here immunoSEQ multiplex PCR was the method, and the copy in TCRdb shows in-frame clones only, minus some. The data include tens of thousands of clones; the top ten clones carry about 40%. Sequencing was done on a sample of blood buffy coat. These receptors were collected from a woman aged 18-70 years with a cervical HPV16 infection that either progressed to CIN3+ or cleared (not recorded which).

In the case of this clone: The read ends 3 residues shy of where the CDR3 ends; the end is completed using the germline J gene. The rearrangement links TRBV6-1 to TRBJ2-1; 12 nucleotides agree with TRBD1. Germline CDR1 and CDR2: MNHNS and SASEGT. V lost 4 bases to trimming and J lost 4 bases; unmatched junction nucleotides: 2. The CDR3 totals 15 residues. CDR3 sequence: CASSVGQGAYNEQFF. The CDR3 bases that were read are TGTGCCAGCAGTGTGGGACAGGGGGCGTACAATGAG.

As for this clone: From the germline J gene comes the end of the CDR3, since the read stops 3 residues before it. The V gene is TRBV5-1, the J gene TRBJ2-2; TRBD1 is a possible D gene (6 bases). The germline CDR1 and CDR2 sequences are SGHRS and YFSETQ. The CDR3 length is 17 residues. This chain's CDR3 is CASSFGQSVATNEKLFF. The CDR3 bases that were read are TGCGCCAGCAGCTTCGGACAGTCAGTTGCAACTAATGAAAAG.

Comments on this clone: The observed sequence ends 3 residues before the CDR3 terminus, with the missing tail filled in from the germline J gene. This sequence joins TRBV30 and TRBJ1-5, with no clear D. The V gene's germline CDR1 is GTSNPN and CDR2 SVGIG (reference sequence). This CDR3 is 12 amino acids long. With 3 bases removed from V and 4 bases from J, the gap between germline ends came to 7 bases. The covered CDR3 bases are TGTGCCTGGAGCGGGGTAAATCAGCCC. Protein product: CAWSGVNQP. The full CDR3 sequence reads CAWSGVNQPQHF.

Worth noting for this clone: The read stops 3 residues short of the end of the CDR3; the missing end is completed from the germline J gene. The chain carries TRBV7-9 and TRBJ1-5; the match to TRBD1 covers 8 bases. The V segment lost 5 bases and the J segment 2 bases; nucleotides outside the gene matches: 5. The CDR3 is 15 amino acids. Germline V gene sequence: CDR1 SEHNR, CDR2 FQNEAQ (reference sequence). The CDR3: CASSPGGSGNQPQHF. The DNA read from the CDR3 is TGTGCCAGCAGCCCAGGGGGCTCGGGCAATCAGCCC.

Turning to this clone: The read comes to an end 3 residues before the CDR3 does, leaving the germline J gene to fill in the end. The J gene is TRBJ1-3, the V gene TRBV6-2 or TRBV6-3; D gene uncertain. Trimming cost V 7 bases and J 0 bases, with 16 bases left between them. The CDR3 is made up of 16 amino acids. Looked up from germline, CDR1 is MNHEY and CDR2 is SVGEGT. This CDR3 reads CASTHFAASSGNTIYF. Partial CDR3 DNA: TGTGCCAGCACCCACTTCGCTGCGAGCTCTGGAAACACC.

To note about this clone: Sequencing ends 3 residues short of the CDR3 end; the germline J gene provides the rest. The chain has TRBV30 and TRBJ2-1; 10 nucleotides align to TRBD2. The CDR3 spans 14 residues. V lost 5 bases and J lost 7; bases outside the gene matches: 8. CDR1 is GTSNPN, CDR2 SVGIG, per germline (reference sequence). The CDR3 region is CAWVGLAVGNEQFF. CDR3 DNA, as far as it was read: TGTGCCTGGGTTGGACTAGCGGTCGGAAATGAG.

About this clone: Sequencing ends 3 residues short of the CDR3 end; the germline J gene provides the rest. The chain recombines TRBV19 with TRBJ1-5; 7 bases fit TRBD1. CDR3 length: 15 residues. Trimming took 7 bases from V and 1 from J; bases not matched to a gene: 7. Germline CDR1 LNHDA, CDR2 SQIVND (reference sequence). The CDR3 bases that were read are TGTGCCAGTAAGATCCCGGGACAGAGCAATCAGCCC. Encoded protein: CASKIPGQSNQP. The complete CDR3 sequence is CASKIPGQSNQPQHF.

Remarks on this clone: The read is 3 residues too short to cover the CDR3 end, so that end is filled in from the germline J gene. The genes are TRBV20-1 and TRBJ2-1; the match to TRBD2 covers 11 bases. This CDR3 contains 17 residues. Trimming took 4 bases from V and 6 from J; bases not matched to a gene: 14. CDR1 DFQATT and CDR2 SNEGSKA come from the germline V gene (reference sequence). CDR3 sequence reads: CSAKAGASGRIPNEQFF. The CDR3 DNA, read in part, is TGCAGTGCTAAGGCGGGGGCTAGCGGGAGGATTCCCAATGAG.

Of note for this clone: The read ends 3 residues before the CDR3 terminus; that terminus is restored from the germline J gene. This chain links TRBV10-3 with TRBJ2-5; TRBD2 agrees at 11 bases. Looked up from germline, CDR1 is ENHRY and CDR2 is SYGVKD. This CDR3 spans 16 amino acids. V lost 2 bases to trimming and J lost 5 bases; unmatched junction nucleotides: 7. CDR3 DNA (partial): TGTGCCATCAGTGAGGCTAGCGGGGGGCGGGCGGAGACC. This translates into CAISEASGGRAET. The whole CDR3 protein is CAISEASGGRAETQYF.

The CDR3 DNA, read in part, is TGTGCCAGCAGCCCAGGGACAGGGGGACAGCCC. Translating gives CASSPGTGGQP. The CDR3 in full is CASSPGTGGQPQHF. This rearrangement joins TRBV7-2 to TRBJ1-5, with 11 bases lining up with TRBD1. The read finishes 3 residues shy of the CDR3 end, and the germline J gene is used to complete it. The CDR3 totals 14 residues. Germline assignment: CDR1 SGHTA and CDR2 FQGNSA. V was pared by 5 bases and J by 7 bases, with 4 bases of the junction left unmatched.

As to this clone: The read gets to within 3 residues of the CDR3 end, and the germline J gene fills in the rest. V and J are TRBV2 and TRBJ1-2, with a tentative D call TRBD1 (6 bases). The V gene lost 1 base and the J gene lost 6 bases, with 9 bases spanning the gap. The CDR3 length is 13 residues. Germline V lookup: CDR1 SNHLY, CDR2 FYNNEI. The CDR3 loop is CASSEGQDNGYTF. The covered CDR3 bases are TGTGCCAGCAGTGAAGGACAGGACAATGGC.

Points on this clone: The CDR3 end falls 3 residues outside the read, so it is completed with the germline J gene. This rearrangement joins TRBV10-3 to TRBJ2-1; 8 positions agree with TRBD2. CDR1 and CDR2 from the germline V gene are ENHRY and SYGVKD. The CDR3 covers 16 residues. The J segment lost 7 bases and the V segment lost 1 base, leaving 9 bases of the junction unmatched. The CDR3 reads CAISEFYGLAENEQFF. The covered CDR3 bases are TGTGCCATCAGTGAGTTCTACGGACTAGCTGAGAATGAG.

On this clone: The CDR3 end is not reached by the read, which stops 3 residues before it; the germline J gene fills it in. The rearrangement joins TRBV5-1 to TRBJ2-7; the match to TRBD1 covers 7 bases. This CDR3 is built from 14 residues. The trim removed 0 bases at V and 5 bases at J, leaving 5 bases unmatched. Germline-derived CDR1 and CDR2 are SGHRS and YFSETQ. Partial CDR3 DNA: TGCGCCAGCAGCTTGGAAATAGGGGGCCACGAG. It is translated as CASSLEIGGHE. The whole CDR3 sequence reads CASSLEIGGHEQYF.

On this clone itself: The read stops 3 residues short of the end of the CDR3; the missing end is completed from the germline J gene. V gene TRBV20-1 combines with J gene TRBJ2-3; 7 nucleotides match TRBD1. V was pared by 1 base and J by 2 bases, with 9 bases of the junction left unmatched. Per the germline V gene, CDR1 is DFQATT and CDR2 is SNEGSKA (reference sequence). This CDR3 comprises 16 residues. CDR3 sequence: CSARGYRGETTDTQYF. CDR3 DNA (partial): TGCAGTGCTAGAGGTTACAGGGGAGAGACCACAGATACG.

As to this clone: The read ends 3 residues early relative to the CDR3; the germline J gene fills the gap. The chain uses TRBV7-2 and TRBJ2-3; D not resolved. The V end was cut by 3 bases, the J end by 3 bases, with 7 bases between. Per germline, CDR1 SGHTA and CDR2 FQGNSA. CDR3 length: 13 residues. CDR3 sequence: CASSFTRTDTQYF. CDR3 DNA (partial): TGTGCCAGCAGCTTTACAAGGACAGATACG.

CDR3 amino acids: CASSPGGDNSPLHF. Partial CDR3 DNA: TGCGCCAGCAGCCCCGGGGGGGACAATTCACCC. The genes are TRBV10-2 and TRBJ1-6; weak D call: TRBD1 (5 bases). The CDR3 end is not reached by the read, which stops 3 residues before it; the germline J gene fills it in. Germline CDR1 is WSHSY and CDR2 is SAAADI. V was shortened by 6 bases and J by 7 bases, with 13 bases between the two germline ends. The CDR3 has 14 amino acids.

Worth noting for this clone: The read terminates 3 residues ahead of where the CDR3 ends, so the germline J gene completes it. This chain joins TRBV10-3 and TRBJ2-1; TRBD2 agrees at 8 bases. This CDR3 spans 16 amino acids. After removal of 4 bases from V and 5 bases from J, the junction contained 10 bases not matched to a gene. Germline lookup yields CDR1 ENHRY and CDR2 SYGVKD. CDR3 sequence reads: CAISGPRGGGDNEQFF. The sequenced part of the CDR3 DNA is TGTGCCATCAGTGGACCCCGGGGGGGCGGCGACAATGAG.

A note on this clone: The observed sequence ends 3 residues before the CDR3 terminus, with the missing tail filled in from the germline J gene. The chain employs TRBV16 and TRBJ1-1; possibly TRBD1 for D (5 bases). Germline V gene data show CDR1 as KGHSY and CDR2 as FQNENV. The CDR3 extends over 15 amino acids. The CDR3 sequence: CASSQSGQGQREAFF. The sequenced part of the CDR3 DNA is TGTGCCAGCAGCCAATCGGGGCAGGGCCAACGCGAA.

The CDR3 protein is CASSSSGGTRSPLFF. CDR3 DNA (partial): TGTGCCAGCAGCTCGTCAGGGGGGACAAGGTCACCA. The chain employs TRBV7-3 and TRBJ1-4; 7 bases match TRBD1. The sequenced fragment ends 3 residues before the CDR3 boundary, so the rest is inferred from the germline J gene. Germline V CDR1 and CDR2: SGHTA, FQGTGA. The CDR3 sequence is 15 residues long. Combining the CDR3 with reference TRBV7-3 and TRBJ1-4 gives the whole variable domain GAGVSQTPSNKVTEKGKYVELRCDPISGHTALYWYRQSLGQGPEFLIYFQGTGAADDSGLPNDRFFAVRPEGSVSTLKIQRTERGDSAVYLCASSSSGGTRSPLFFGSGTQLSVL.

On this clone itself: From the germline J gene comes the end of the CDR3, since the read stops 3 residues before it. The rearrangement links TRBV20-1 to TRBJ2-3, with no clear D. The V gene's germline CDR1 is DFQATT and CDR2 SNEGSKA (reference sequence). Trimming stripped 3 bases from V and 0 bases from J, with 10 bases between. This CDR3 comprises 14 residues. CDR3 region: CSASVPTSTDTQYF. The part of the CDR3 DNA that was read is TGCAGTGCTAGCGTTCCCACTAGCACAGATACG.

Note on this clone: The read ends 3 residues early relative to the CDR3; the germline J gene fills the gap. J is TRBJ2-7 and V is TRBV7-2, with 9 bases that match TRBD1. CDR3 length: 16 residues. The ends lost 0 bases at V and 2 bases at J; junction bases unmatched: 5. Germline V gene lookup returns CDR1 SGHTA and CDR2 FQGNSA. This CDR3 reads CASSLASGTGTYEQYF. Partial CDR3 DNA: TGTGCCAGCAGCTTAGCGTCCGGGACAGGGACCTACGAG.

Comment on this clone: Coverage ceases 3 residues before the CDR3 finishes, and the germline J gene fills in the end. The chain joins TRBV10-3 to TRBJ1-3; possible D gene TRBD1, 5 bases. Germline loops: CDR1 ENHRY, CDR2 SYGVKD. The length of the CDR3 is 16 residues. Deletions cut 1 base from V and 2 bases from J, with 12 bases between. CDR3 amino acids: CAISELQGFTGNTIYF. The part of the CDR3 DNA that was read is TGTGCCATCAGTGAGTTGCAGGGTTTTACTGGAAACACC.

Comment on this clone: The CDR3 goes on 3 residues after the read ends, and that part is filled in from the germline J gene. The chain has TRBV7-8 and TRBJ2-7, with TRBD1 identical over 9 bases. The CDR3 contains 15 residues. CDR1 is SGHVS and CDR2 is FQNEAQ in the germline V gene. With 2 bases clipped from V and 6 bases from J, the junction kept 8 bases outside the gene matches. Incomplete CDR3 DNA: TGTGCCAGCAGCTTATCCCGGACAGGGGTAGCCGAG. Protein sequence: CASSLSRTGVAE. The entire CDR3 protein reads CASSLSRTGVAEQYF.

This chain's CDR3 is CASSVKSSDTDTQYF. CDR3 bases read: TGTGCCAGCAGCGTAAAAAGCAGCGACACAGATACG. The rearrangement joins TRBV7-6 to TRBJ2-3; D not certain. The CDR3 end is not reached by the read, which stops 3 residues before it; the germline J gene fills it in. This CDR3 has 15 residues. Trimming stripped 5 bases from V and 2 bases from J, with 14 bases between. CDR1 and CDR2 from the germline V gene are SGHVS and FNYEAQ.

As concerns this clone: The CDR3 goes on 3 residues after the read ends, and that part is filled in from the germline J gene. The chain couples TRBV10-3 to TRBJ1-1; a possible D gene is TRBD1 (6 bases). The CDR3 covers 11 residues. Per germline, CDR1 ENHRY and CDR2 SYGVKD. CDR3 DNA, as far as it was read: TGTGCCATCAGGACCGGGACAATG. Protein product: CAIRTGTM. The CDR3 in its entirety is CAIRTGTMAFF.

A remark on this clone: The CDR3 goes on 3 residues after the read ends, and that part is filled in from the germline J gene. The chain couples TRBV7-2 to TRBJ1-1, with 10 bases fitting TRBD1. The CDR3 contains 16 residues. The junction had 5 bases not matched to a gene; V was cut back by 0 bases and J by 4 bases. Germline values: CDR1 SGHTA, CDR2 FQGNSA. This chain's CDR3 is CASSLAGTGVVTEAFF. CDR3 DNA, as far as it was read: TGTGCCAGCAGCTTAGCGGGGACAGGGGTGGTCACTGAA.

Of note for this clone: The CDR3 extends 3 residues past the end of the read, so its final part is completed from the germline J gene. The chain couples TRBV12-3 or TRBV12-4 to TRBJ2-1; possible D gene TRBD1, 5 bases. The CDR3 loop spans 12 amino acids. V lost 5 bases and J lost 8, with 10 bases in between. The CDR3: CASSPGHDEQFF. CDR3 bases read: TGTGCCAGCAGTCCAGGACATGATGAG.

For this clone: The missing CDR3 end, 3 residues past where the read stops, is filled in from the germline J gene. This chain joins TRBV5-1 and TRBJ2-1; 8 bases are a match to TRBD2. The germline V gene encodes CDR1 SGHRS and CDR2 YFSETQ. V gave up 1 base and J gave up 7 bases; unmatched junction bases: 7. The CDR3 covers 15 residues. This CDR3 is CASSLRVSGINEQFF. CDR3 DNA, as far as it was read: TGCGCCAGCAGCTTGAGGGTTAGCGGGATTAATGAG.

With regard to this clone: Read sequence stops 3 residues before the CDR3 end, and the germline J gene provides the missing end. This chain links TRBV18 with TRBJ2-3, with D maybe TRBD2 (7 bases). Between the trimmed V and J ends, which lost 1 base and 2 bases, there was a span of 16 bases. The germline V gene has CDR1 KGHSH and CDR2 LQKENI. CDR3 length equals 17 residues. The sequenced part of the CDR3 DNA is TGTGCCAGCTCACCACTCGAGGGGGGGCCGTACACAGATACG. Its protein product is CASSPLEGGPYTDT. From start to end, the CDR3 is CASSPLEGGPYTDTQYF.

The CDR3 DNA, read in part, is TGTGCCAGCAGGAGTACTACGGCTGGAGATACG. Protein: CASRSTTAGDT. The CDR3 as a whole reads CASRSTTAGDTQYF. The genes are TRBV7-3 and TRBJ2-3, with D unresolved. The CDR3 end falls 3 residues outside the read, so it is completed with the germline J gene. The V gene's germline CDR1 is SGHTA and CDR2 FQGTGA. The V gene lost 6 bases and the J gene lost 5 bases, with 15 bases spanning the gap. The CDR3 loop spans 14 amino acids.

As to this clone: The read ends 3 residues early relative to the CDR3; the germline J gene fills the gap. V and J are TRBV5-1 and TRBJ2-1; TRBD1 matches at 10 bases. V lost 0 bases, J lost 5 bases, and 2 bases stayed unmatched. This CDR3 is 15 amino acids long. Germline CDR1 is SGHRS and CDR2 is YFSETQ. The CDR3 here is CASSLGQGANNEQFF. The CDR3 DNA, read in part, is TGCGCCAGCAGCTTGGGACAGGGGGCAAACAATGAG.